This T cell receptor beta chain was captured by sequencing in a study of blood T cells in healthy people across ages. Overall study results and limits: As naive T cell percentage varied, TCR beta diversity correlated strongly with it.

Sample-barcoded 5' priming and a J-beta primer mix drove a second PCR of roughly 7 to 11 cycles. The template-switch adaptor was a 5' adaptor with 12 random nucleotides. It tagged each cDNA molecule. MiXCR, applied by TCRdb to the 5' RACE reads, yields one record per CDR3 protein. The top ten clones hold roughly 7.9% of a sample with 1.2 million to 1.5 million distinct CDR3 sequences, 35% to 45% of them seen once. A note on this clonotype: As yet, its antigen is unknown.

Sample donors were healthy Caucasian individuals that came from Russia, aged roughly 6 to 95. Per individual sample, total RNA of at least 5 micrograms was extracted. CDR3 length equals 14 residues. CDR1 is SNHLY, CDR2 FYNNEI, per germline. This TCR derives from a woman between 18 and 29 years old in good health. The chain combines TRBV2 with TRBJ2-1; either TRBD1 or TRBD2 may supply D (5 bases each). The closer fit of TRBJ2-7 to the DNA end suggests the J call may be wrong. The sequencing sample was made of blood. The CDR3 DNA is TGTGCCAGAGGGGACGGAGGTACCTACAATGAGCAGTACTTC. Encoded protein: CARGDGGTYNEQYF.